The clone carrying this T cell receptor beta chain was recorded at least ten times. Its antigen is unidentified. The data derive from a study of Graves' ophthalmopathy and Graves' hyperthyroidism. RNA transcripts were the template, and TCR beta CDR3 regions were amplified from them. An initial RT-PCR round employing HTBI primers preceded a second-round multiplex PCR. TCRdb independently ran MiXCR on the multiplex PCR reads; one entry per CDR3 protein. The sample lists 40,000 or so distinct CDR3 sequences; more than 45% were seen once. Ophthalmopathy donors' eye disease showed moderate-to-severe activity, CAS of at least 3, NOSPECS of at least 4 and duration under 3 months. PBMCs were density-gradient isolated from approximately 9.8 ml fresh blood. Germline V gives CDR1 SGHAT, CDR2 FQNNGV. The CDR3 totals 15 residues. Trimming removed 1 base at V and 4 bases at J, with 12 bases between. Whole-study findings and limits: This model predicted ophthalmopathy progression (sensitivity about 67%, specificity 72% to 85%). Blood also contained most of the expanded thyroid clonotypes above 0.001 frequency.

The chain recombines TRBV11-2 with TRBJ2-3; D perhaps matches TRBD1 (5 bases). What was sequenced was peripheral blood. This TCR derives from an adult man with Graves' ophthalmopathy. Here the CDR3 reads CASSLVAGNADTQYF. CDR3 bases: TGTGCCAGCAGCTTAGTGGCAGGGAACGCAGATACGCAGTATTTT.